This T cell receptor (beta chain) was observed in a study of T cell repertoires and HLA-DP antigens. The CDR3 covers 15 residues. V gave up 10 bases and J gave up 3 bases; unmatched junction bases: 6. Germline V gene data show CDR1 as ENHRY and CDR2 as SYGVKD. Points on this clone: Its antigen remains unidentified.

Amplification used primers for 54 TRBV and 13 TRBJ segments. This table comes from immunoSEQ multiplex PCR, and its TCRdb copy is limited to in-frame clones, with some not included. Of over 100,000 clones in the sample, about 92% were seen once. The material sequenced was CD4+ T cells from PBMCs. The receptor was isolated from a young woman in good health and CMV-seronegative. V usage is TRBV10-3 and J usage is TRBJ2-5; 15 positions match TRBD2. Written as DNA, the CDR3 is TGTGCCACAGGACTAGCGGGGGGGCCAGAAGAGACCCAGTACTTC. As protein: CATGLAGGPEETQYF.